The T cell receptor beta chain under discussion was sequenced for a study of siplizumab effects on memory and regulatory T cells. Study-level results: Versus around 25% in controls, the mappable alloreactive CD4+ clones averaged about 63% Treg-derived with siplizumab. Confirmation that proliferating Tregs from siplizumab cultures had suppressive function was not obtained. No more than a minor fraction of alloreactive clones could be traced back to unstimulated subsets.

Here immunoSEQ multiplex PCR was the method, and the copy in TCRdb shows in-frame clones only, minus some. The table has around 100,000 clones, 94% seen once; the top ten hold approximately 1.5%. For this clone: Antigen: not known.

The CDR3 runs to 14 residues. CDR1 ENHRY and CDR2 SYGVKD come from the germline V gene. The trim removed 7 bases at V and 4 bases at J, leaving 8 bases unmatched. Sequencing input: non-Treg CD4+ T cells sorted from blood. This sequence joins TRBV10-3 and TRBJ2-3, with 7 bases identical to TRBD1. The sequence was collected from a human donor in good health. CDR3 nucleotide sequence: TGTGCCATCAATCCAGGGGGAATTTCAGATACGCAGTATTTT. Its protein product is CAINPGGISDTQYF.